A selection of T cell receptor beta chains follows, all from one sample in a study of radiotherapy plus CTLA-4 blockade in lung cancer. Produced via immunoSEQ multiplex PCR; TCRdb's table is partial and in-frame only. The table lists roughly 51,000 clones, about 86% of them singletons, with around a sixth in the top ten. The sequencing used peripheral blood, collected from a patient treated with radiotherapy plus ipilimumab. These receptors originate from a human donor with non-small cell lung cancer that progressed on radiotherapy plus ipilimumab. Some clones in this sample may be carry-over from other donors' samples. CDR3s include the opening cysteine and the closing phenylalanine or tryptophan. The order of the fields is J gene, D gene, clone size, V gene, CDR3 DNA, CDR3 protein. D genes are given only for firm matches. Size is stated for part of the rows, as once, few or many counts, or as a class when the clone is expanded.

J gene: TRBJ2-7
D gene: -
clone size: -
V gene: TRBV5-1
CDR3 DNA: TGCGCCAGCAGCCGGACAGCTTACGAGCAGTACTTC
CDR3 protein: CASSRTAYEQYF

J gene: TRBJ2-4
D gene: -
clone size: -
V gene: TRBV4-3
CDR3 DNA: TGCGCCAGCAGCCAAGGGCTCGACAGTTTGTCCAAAAACATTCAGTACTTC
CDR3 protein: CASSQGLDSLSKNIQYF

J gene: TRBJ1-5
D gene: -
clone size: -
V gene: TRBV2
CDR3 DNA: TGTGCCAGCAGTGAATCGAGGCAGGGAAGTGAAAGCAATCAGCCCCAGCATTTT
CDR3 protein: CASSESRQGSESNQPQHF

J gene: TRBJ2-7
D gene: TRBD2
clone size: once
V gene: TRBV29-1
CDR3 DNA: TGCAGCGTTTCCGGGACTAGCTACTACGAGCAGTACTTC
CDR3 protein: CSVSGTSYYEQYF

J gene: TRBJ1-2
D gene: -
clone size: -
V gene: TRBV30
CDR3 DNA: TGTGCCTGGAATTCCGGGAACTATGGCTACACCTTC
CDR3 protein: CAWNSGNYGYTF

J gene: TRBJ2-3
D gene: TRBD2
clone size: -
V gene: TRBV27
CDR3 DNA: TGTGCCAGCAGTCGGCTAGCGGCCCGACGGGCAGATACGCAGTATTTT
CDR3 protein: CASSRLAARRADTQYF

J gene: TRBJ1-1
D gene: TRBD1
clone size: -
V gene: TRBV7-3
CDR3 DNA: TGTGCCAGCAGCTTAACCGGAGGGGGCGAGAAAACTGAAGCTTTCTTT
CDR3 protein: CASSLTGGGEKTEAFF

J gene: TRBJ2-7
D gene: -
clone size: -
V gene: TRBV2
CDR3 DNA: TGTGCCAGCCAGCAAATCACTACCTACGAGCAGTACTTC
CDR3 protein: CASQQITTYEQYF

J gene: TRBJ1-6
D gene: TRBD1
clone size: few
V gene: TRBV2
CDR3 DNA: TGTGCCAGCAGGGATACGGGACAGTTTTCACCCCTCCACTTT
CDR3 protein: CASRDTGQFSPLHF

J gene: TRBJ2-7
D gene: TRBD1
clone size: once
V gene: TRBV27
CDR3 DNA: TGTGCCAGCAGCCCTCCGACAGGGGGCAGCTACGAGCAGTACTTC
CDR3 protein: CASSPPTGGSYEQYF

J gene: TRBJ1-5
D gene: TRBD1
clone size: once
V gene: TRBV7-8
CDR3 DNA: TGTGCCAGCAGCAGGACAGGGGGGCAGCCCCAGCATTTT
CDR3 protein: CASSRTGGQPQHF

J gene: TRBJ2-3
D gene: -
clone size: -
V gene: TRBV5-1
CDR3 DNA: TGCGCCAGCAGCTTGTCGGGCACAGATACGCAGTATTTT
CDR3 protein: CASSLSGTDTQYF

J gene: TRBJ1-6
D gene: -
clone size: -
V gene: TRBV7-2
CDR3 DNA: TGTGCCAGCAGCTTAGTAACAGGGACGTCCTATAATTCACCCCTCCACTTT
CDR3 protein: CASSLVTGTSYNSPLHF

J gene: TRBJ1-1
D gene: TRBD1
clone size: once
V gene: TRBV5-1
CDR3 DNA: TGCGCCAGCAGCTTACAGGGGAACTTGAACACTGAAGCTTTCTTT
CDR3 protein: CASSLQGNLNTEAFF

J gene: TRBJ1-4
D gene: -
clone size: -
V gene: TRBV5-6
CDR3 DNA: TGTGCCAGCAGCCCTTGGGGAGTAGGGAGAGGTGAAAAACTGTTTTTT
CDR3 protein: CASSPWGVGRGEKLFF

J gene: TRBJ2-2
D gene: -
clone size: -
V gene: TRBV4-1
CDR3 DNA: TGCGCCAGCAGCCTTTGGGGCGGCGGGGAGCTGTTTTTT
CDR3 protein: CASSLWGGGELFF

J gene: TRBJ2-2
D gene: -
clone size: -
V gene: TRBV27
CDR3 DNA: TGTGCCAGCAGTATCATCCGGGAGAGGTCCGGGGAGCTGTTTTTT
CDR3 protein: CASSIIRERSGELFF

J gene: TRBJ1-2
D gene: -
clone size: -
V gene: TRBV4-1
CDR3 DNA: TGCGCCAGCAGCCAAGAAGGGGCACGGGGCTACACCTTC
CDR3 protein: CASSQEGARGYTF

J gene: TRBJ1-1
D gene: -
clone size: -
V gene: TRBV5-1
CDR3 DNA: TGCGCCAGCAGCCTGGGTCAGGCCACTGAAGCTTTCTTT
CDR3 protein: CASSLGQATEAFF

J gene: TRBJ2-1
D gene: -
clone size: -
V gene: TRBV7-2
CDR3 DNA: TGTGCCAGCAGCTTGGGGGCATTGTCCGACAATGAGCAGTTCTTC
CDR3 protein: CASSLGALSDNEQFF

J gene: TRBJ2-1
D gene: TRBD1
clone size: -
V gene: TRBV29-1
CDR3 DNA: TGCAGCGTTGGACAGGGGGCGCTCGATGAGCAGTTCTTC
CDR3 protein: CSVGQGALDEQFF

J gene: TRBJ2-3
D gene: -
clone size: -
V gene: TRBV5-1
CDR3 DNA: TGCGCCAGCAGCTTTCGGGACACAGATACGCAGTATTTT
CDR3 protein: CASSFRDTDTQYF

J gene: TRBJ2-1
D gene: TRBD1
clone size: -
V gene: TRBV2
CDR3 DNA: TGTGCCAGCAGTGTAGGGGACAGGGCGAGGTTCTTC
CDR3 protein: CASSVGDRARFF

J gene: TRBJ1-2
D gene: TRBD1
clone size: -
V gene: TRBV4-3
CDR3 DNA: TGCGCCAGCAGCCACCAAGGGGTCACAGGGGTTCGCGGCTACACCTTC
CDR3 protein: CASSHQGVTGVRGYTF

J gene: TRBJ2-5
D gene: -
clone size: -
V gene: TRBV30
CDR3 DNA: TGTGCCTGGAGCCCTGCAGGGGAAGAGACCCAGTACTTC
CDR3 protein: CAWSPAGEETQYF

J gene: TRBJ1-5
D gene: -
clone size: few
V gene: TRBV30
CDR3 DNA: TGTGCCTTCTCAGGGGTTTCTCAGCCCCAGCATTTT
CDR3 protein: CAFSGVSQPQHF

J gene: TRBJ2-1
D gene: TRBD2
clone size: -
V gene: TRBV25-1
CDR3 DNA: TGTGCCAGCAGTGACCCCCGTCCAGCGGGACCTTCCTACAATGAGCAGTTCTTC
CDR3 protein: CASSDPRPAGPSYNEQFF

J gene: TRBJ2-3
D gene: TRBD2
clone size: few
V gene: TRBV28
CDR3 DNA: TGTGCCAGCAGACGTAGCGGGGCAACAGATACGCAGTATTTT
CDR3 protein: CASRRSGATDTQYF

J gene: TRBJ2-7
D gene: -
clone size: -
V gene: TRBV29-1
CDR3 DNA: TGCAGCGTTGTGCCCGCACCCAGCTACGAGCAGTACTTC
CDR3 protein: CSVVPAPSYEQYF

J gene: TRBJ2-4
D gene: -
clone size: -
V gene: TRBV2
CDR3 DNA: TGTGCCAGCAGTGACCACACGGGAGAGTACTTC
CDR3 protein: CASSDHTGEYF

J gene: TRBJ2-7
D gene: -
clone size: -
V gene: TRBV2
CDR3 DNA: TGTGCCAGCAGTCCCTCCTACGAGCAGTACTTC
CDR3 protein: CASSPSYEQYF

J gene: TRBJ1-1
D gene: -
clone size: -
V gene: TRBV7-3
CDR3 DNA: TGTGCCAGCCGACGTACCGGGGAAACTGAAGCTTTCTTT
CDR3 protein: CASRRTGETEAFF

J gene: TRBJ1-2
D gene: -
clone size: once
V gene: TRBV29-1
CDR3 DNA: TGCAGCGTTGATCGGGAAGACTATGGCTACACCTTC
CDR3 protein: CSVDREDYGYTF

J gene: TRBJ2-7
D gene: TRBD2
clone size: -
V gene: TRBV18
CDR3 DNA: TGTGCCAGCTCACCACGACTAGCGCTCGAGCAGTACTTC
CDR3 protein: CASSPRLALEQYF

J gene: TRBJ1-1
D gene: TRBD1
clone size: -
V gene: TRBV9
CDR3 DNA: TGTGCCAGCAGCGAAGGGGGCCTAGGGGTGGAAGCTTTCTTT
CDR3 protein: CASSEGGLGVEAFF

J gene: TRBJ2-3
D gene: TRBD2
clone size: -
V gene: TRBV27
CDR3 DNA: TGTGCCAGCAGTTTATCAGGGACTAGCGGGGGTGTAGATACGCAGTATTTT
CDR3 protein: CASSLSGTSGGVDTQYF

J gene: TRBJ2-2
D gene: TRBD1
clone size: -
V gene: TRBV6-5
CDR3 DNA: TGTGCCAGCAGCCCCGGGACAGGGATCCGGGAGCTGTTTTTT
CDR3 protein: CASSPGTGIRELFF

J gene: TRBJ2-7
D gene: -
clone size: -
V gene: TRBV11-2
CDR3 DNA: TGTGCCAGCAGCACGCACAGGGAACACTACGAGCAGTACTTC
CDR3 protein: CASSTHREHYEQYF

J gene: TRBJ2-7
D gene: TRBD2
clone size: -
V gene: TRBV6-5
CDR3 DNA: TGTGCCACAGGGACTAGCGGGAGGTACTACGAGCAGTACTTC
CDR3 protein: CATGTSGRYYEQYF

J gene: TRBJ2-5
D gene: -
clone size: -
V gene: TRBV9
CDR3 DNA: TGTGCCAGCAGCGCACAGGGTAGGGGAGAGACCCAGTACTTC
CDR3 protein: CASSAQGRGETQYF

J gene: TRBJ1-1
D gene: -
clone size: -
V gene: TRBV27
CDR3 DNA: TGTGCCAGCAGTTTCAAGGGGCGCACTGAAGCTTTCTTT
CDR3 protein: CASSFKGRTEAFF

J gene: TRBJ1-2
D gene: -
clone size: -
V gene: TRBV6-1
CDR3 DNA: TGTGCCAGCAGTGAAGGAAGACCCTGGGCCTATGGCTACACCTTC
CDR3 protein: CASSEGRPWAYGYTF

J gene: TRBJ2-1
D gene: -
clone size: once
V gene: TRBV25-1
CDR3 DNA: TGTGCCAGCAGTGATCGAATGGTCAGGGGCCTTAATGAGCAGTTCTTC
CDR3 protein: CASSDRMVRGLNEQFF

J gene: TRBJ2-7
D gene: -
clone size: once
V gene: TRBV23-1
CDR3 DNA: TGCGCCAGCAGTCAATCATATTGGGGCGGGGATTACGAGCAGTACTTC
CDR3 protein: CASSQSYWGGDYEQYF

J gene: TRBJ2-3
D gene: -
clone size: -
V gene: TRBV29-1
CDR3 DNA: TGCAGCGTTGAAGATCGGAAGGGGTTCGCAGATACGCAGTATTTT
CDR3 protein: CSVEDRKGFADTQYF

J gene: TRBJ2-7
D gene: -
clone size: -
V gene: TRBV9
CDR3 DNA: TGTGCCAGCAGCGTAGCATCGGGAACCTACGAGCAGTACTTC
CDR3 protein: CASSVASGTYEQYF

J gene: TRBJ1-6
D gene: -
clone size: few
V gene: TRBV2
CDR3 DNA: TGTGCCACCCTCCCCTTGGGGAGTAATTCACCCCTCCACTTT
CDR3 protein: CATLPLGSNSPLHF

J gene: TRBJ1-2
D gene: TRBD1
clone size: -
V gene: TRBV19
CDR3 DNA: TGTGCCAGTAGTACGGGACAGGCATTGAGCGGTGGTGGCTACACCTTC
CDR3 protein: CASSTGQALSGGGYTF

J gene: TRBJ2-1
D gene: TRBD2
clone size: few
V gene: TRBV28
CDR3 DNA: TGTGCCAGCAGACCTGGGACTAGCGGGGAAACGCAGTTCTTC
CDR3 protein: CASRPGTSGETQFF

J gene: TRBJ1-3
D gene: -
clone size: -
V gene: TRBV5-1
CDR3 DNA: TGCGCCAGCAGCTTGTGGGGGCCCGGAAACACCATATATTTT
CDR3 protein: CASSLWGPGNTIYF

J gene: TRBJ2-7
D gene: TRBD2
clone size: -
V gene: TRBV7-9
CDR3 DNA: TGTGCCAGCAGCCCACTAGCGGACTACGAGCAGTACTTC
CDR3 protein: CASSPLADYEQYF